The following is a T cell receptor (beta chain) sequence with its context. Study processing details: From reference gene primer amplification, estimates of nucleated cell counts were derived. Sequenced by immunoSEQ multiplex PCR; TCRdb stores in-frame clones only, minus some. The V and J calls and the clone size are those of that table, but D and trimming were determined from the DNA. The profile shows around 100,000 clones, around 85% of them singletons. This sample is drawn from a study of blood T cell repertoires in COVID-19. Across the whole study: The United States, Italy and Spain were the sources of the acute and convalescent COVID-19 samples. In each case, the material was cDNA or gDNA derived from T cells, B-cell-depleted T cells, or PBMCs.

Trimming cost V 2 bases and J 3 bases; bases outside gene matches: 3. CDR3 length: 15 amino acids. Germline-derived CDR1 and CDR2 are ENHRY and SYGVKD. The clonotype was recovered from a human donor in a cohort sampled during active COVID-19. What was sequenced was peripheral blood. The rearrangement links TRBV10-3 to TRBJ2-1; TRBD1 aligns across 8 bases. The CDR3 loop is CAISETGTGYNEQFF. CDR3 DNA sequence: TGTGCCATCAGTGAGACCGGGACAGGCTACAATGAGCAGTTCTTC.